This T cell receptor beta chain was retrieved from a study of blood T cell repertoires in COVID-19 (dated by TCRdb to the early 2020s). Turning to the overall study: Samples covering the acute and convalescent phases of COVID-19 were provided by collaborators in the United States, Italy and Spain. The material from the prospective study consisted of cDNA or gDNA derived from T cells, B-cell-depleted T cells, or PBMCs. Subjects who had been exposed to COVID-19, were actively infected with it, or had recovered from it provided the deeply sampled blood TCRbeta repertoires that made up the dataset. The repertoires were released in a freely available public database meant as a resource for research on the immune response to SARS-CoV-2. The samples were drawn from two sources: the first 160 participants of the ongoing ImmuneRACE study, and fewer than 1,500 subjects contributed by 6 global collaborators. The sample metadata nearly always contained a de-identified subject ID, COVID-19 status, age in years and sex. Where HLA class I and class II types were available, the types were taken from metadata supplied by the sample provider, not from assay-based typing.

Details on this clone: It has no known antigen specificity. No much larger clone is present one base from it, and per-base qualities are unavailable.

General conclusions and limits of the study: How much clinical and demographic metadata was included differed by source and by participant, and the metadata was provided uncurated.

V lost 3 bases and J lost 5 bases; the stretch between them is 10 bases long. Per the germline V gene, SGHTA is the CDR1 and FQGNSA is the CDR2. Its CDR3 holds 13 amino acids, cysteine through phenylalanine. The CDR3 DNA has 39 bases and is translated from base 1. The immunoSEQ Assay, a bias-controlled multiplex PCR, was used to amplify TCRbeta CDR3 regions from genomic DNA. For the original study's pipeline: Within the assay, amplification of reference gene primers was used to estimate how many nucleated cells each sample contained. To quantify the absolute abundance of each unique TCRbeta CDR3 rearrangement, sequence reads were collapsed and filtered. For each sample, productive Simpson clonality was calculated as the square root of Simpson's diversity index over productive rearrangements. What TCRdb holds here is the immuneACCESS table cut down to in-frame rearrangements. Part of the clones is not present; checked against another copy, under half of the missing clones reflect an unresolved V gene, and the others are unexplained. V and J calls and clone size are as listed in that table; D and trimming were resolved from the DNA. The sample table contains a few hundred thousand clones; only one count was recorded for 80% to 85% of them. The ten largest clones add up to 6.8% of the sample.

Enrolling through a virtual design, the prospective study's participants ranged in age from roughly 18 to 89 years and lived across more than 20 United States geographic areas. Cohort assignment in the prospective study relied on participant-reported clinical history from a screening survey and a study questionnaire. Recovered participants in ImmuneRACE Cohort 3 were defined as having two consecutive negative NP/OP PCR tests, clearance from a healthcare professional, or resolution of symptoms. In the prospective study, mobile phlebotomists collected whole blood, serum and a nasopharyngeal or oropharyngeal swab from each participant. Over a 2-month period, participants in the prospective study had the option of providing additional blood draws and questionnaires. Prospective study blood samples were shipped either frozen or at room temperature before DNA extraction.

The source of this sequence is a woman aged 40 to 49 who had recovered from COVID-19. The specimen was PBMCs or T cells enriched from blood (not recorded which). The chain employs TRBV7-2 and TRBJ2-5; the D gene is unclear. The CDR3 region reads CASSFSLAETQYF. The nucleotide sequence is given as TGTGCCAGCAGCTTTAGCTTGGCGGAGACCCAGTACTTC.